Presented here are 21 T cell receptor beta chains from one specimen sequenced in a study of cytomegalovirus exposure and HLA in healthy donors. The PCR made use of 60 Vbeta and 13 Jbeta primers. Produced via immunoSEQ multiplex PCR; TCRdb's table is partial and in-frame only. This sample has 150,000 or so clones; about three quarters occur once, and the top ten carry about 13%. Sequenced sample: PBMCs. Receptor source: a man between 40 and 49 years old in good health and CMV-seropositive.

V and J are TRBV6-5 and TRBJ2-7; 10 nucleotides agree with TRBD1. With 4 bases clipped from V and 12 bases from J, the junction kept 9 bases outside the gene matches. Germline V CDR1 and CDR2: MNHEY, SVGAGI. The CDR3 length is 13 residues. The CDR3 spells CASSFGDRGRRYF. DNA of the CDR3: TGTGCCAGCAGTTTCGGGGACAGGGGAAGGAGGTACTTC.

For the CDR3, the DNA is TGTGCCAGCAGGATCGGACTGGCCACAGATACGCAGTATTTT. Translated: CASRIGLATDTQYF. This chain connects TRBV6-5 to TRBJ2-3, with D possibly TRBD2 on 5 matching bases. The germline V and J ends were trimmed by 6 bases and 2 bases, with 12 bases remaining between them. The CDR3 runs 14 residues. Germline values: CDR1 MNHEY, CDR2 SVGAGI.

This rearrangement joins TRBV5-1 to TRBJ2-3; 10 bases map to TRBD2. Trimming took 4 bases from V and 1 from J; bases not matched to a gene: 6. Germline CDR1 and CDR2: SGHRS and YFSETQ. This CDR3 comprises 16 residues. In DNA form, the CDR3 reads TGCGCCAGCAGCCCACCAAGCGGGAGGGGCACAGATACGCAGTATTTT. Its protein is CASSPPSGRGTDTQYF.

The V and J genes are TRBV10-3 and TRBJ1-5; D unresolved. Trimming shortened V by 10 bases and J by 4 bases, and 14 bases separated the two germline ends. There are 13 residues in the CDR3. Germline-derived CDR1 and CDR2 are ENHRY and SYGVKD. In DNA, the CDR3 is TGTGCCACCCAGAGGGAAGGGAATCAGCCCCAGCATTTT. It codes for CATQREGNQPQHF.

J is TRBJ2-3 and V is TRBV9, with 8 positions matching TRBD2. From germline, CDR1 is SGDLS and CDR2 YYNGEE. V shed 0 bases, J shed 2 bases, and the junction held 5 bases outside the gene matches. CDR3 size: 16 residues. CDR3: CASSVEAGGDTDTQYF. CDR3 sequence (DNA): TGTGCCAGCAGCGTAGAGGCGGGAGGAGACACAGATACGCAGTATTTT.

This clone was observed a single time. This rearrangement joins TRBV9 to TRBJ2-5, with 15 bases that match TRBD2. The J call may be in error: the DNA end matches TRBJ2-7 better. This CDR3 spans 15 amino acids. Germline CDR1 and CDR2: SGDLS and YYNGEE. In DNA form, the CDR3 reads TGTGCCAGCAGCTCGGGACTAGCGGGAGGCTACGAGCAGTACTTC. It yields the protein CASSSGLAGGYEQYF.

The CDR3 sequence is CASSPGGASNQPQHF. CDR3 in DNA: TGCGCCAGCAGCCCCGGGGGGGCGAGCAATCAGCCCCAGCATTTT. This sequence joins TRBV5-1 and TRBJ1-5; maybe TRBD1 (6 bases). V was pared by 4 bases and J by 1 base, with 12 bases between. The germline CDR1 and CDR2 sequences are SGHRS and YFSETQ. The CDR3 has 15 residues.

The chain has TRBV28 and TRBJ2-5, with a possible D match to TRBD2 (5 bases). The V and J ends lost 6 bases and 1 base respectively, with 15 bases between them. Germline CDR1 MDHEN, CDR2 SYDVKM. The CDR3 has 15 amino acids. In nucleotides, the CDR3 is TGTGCCAGCAGGTTCACCCGGGGAGCCCAAGAGACCCAGTACTTC. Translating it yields CASRFTRGAQETQYF.

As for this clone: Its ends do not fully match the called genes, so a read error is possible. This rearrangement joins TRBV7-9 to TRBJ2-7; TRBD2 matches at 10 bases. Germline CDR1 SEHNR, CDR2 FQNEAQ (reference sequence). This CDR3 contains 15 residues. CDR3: CASSLAGASSYEQYF. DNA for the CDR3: TGTGCCAGCAGCCTAGCGGGAGCCAGCTCCTACGAGCAGTACTTC.

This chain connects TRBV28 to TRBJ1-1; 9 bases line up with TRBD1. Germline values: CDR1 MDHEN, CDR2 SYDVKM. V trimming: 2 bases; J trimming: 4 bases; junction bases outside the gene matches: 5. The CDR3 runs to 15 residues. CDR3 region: CASSLMRQGGTEAFF. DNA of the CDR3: TGTGCCAGCAGTTTAATGCGACAGGGGGGCACTGAAGCTTTCTTT.

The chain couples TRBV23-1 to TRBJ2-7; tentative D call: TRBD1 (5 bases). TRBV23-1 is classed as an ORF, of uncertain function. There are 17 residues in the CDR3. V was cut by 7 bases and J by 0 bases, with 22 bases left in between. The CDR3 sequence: CASKTDKDQWGSYEQYF. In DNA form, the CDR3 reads TGCGCCAGCAAAACGGACAAGGATCAATGGGGCTCCTACGAGCAGTACTTC.

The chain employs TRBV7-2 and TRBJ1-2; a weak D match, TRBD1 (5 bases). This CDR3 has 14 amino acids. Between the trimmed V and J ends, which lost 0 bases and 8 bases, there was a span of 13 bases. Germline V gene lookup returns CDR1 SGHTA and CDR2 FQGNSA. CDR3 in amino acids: CASSLARQGSGYTF. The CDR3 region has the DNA TGTGCCAGCAGCTTAGCGCGTCAGGGTAGCGGCTACACCTTC.

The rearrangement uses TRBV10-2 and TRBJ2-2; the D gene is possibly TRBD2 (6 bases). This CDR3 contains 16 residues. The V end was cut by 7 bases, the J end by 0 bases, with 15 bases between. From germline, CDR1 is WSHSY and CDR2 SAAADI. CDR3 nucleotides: TGCGCCAGCACGAGAGGGAGGACGTCGAACACCGGGGAGCTGTTTTTT. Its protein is CASTRGRTSNTGELFF.

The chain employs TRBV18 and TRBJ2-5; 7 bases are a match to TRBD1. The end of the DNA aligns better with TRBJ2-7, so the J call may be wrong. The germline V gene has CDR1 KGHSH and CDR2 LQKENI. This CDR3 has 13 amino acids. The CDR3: CASSRDSTYEQYF. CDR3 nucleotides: TGTGCCAGCTCACGGGACAGTACCTACGAGCAGTACTTC.

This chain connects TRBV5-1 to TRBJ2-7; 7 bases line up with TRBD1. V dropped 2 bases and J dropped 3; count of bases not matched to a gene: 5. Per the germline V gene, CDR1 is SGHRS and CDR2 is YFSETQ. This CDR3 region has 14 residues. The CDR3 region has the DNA TGCGCCAGCAGCTTACAGGGGCCACTCTACGAGCAGTACTTC. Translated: CASSLQGPLYEQYF.

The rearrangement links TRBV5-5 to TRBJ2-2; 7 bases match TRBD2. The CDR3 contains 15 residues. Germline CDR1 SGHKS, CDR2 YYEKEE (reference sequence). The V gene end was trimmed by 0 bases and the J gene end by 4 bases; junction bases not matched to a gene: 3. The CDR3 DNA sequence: TGTGCCAGCAGCTTGGAACTAGCGAGCACCGGGGAGCTGTTTTTT. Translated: CASSLELASTGELFF.

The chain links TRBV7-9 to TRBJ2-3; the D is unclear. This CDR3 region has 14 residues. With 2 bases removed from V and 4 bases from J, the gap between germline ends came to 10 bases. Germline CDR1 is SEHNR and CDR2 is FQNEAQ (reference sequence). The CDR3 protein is CASSLSSMSDTQYF. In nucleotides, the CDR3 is TGTGCCAGCAGCTTATCCAGTATGTCAGATACGCAGTATTTT.

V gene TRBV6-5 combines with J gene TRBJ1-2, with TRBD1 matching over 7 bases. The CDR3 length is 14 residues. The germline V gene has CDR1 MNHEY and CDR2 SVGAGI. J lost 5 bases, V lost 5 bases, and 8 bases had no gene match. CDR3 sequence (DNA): TGTGCCAGCAGTGAACGCACAGGGGTGTATGGCTACACCTTC. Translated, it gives CASSERTGVYGYTF.

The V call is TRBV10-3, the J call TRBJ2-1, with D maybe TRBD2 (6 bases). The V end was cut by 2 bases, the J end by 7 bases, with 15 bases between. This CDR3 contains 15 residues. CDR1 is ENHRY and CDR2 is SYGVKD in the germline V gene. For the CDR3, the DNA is TGTGCCATCAGTGAGGGAGGGCCGGTTCAAAATGAGCAGTTCTTC. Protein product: CAISEGGPVQNEQFF.

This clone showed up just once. The CDR3 DNA follows: TGTGCCAGCAGTTTAGGCGGCGGGGGCTGGGAGACCCAGTACTTC. Translated, it gives CASSLGGGGWETQYF. The chain is built from TRBV28 and TRBJ2-5; the D gene is possibly TRBD2 (7 bases). Germline V CDR1 and CDR2: MDHEN, SYDVKM. The CDR3 consists of 15 residues. The V end lost 2 bases, the J end lost 5 bases, and 15 bases lay between the germline ends.

CDR3 DNA: TGTGCCACCAGCAGAGGTAGCGGGAGGGCCGCAGATACGCAGTATTTT. Translated, it gives CATSRGSGRAADTQYF. This rearrangement joins TRBV15 to TRBJ2-3; 11 bases fit TRBD2. This CDR3 is built from 16 residues. Germline assignment: CDR1 LNHNV and CDR2 YYDKDF (reference sequence). V lost 1 base to trimming and J lost 4 bases; unmatched junction nucleotides: 4. The entire variable domain, with the rest obtained from reference TRBV15 and TRBJ2-3, is as follows: DAMVIQNPRYQVTQFGKPVTLSCSQTLNHNVMYWYQQKSSQAPKLLFHYYDKDFNNEADTPDNFQSRRPNTSFCFLDIRSPGLGDTAMYLCATSRGSGRAADTQYFGPGTRLTVL.